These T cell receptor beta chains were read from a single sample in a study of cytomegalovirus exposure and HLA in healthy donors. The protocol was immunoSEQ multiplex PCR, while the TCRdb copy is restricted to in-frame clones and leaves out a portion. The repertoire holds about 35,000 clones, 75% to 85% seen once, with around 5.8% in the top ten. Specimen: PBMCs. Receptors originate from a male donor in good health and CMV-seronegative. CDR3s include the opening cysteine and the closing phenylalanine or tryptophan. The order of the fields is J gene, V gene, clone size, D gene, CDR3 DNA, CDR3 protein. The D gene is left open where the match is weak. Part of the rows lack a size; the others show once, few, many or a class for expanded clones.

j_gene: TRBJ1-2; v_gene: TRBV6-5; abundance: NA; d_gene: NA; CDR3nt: TGTGCCAGCAGTTCCGTGAGGAGGGGTTTCTCTGGCTACACCTTC; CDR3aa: CASSSVRRGFSGYTF
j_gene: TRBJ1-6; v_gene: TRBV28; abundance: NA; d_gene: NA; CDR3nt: TGTGCCAGCAGCCTCCTCAGCGAGAATTCACCCCTCCACTTT; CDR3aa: CASSLLSENSPLHF
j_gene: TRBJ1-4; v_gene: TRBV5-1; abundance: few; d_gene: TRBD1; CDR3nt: TGCGCCAGCAGCTTTGGACAGGGAAATGAAAAACTGTTTTTT; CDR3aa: CASSFGQGNEKLFF
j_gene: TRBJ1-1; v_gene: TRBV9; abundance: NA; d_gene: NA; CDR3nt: TGTGCCAGCACCGTGGTGACAGGGAACACTGAAGCTTTCTTT; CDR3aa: CASTVVTGNTEAFF
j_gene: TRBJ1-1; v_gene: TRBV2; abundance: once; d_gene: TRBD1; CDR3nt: TGTGCCAGCACCCTAGGACAGGGACGAAGTGGAGCTTTCTTT; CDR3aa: CASTLGQGRSGAFF
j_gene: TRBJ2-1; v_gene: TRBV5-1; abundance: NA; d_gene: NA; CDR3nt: TGCGCCAGCAGCCGGGACATTGGGTGGGACAATGAGCAGTTCTTC; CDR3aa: CASSRDIGWDNEQFF
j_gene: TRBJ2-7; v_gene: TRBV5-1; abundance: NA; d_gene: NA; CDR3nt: TGCGCCAGCAGACAGGGTCCAGGCTACGAGCAGTACTTC; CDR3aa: CASRQGPGYEQYF
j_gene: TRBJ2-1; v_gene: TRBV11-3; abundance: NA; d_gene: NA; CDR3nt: TGTGCCAGCAGCGAGAAATATTACAATGAGCAGTTCTTC; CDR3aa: CASSEKYYNEQFF
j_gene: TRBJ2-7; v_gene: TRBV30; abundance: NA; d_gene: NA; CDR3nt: TGTGCCTGGGCGGAGGGCGGCAGGTCCTACGAGCAGTACTTC; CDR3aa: CAWAEGGRSYEQYF
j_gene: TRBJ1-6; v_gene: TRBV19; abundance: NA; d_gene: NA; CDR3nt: TGTGCCAGTAGTATAGCCCGCCAGGGCGGCTCACCCCTCCACTTT; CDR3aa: CASSIARQGGSPLHF
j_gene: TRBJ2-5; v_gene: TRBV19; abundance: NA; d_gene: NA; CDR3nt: TGTGCCAGTAGTAAAGGCAGGGAAGAGACCCAGTACTTC; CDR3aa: CASSKGREETQYF
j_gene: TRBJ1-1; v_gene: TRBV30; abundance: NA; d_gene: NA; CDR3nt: TGTGCCTGGAGTGTAGTATTAGGGGGAACCGAAGCTTTCTTT; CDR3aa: CAWSVVLGGTEAFF
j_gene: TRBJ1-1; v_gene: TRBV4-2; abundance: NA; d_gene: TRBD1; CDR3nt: TGTGCCAGCAGCCGGGGACAGATGAACACTGAAGCTTTCTTT; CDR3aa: CASSRGQMNTEAFF
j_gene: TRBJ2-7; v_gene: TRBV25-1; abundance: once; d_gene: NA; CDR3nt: TGTGCCAGCAGTGACGACCTAGAGAGCTCCTACGAGCAGTACTTC; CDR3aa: CASSDDLESSYEQYF
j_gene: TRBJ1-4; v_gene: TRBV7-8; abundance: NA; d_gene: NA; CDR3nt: TGTGCCAGCAGCCCAGGCGGAGGGGATCATGAAAAACTGTTTTTT; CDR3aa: CASSPGGGDHEKLFF
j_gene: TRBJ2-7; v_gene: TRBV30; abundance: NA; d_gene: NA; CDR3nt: TGTGCCTGGAGTCCGGGTTCCTACGAGCAGTACTTC; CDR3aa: CAWSPGSYEQYF
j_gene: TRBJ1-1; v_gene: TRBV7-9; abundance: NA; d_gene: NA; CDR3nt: TGTGCCACCCGGGCATCGGGGACTGAAGCTTTCTTT; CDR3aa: CATRASGTEAFF
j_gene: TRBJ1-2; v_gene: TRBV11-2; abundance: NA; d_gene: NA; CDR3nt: TGTGCCAGCAGCTCTTGGGGCAGCTTTACCCTTTCTAACTATGGCTACACCTTC; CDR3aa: CASSSWGSFTLSNYGYTF
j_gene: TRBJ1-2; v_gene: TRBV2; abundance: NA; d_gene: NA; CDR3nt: TGTGCCAGCAACGGGGGGGCGTTCGGCTACACCTTC; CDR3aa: CASNGGAFGYTF
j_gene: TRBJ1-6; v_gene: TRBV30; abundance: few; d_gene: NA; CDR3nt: TGTGCCTGGAGTGTACGGCGACTTTCGAATTCACCCCTCCACTTT; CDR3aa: CAWSVRRLSNSPLHF
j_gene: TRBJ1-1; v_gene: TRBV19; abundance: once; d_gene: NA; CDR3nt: TGTGCCAGTAGCACGGCGGGCCCAAACACTGAAGCTTTCTTT; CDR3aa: CASSTAGPNTEAFF
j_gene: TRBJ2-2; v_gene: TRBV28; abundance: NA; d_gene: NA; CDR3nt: TGTGCCAGCAGTTTATTTGGCCAGGGGCTGACCGGGGAGCTGTTTTTT; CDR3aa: CASSLFGQGLTGELFF
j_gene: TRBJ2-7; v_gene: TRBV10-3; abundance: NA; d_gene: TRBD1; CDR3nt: TGTGCCATCAGTGACCGGGACAGGGTTTACGAGCAGTACTTC; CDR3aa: CAISDRDRVYEQYF
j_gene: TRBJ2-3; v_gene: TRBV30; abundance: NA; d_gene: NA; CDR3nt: TGTGCCTGGGGTCCAAACCTCTCGGGGGATACGCAGTATTTT; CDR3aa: CAWGPNLSGDTQYF
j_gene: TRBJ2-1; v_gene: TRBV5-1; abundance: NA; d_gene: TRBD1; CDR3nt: TGCGCCAGCAGCCCGGGACAGGGGGTGGGGCATGAGCAGTTCTTC; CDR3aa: CASSPGQGVGHEQFF
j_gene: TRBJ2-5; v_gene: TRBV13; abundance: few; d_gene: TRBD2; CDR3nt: TGTGCCAGCAGCACGGGACTAGCGGTCTTGCATGAAGAGACCCAGTACTTC; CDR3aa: CASSTGLAVLHEETQYF
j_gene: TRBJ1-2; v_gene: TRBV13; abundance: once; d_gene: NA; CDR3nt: TGTGCCAGCAGCTTAGGTGGGCGAGGACTTAATGGCTACACCTTC; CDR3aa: CASSLGGRGLNGYTF
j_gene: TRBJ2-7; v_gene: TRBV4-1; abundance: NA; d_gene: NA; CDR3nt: TGCGCCAGCAGCCAAGACAGCGGGACATCCTACGAGCAGTACTTC; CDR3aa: CASSQDSGTSYEQYF
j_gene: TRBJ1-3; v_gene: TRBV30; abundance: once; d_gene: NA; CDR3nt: TGTGCCTGGAGAACCGGGTTTGGAAACACCATATATTTT; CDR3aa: CAWRTGFGNTIYF
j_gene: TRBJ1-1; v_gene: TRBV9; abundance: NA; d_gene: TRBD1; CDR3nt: TGTGCCAGCAGCGGGCCGACAGGGGGTTACACTGAAGCTTTCTTT; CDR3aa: CASSGPTGGYTEAFF
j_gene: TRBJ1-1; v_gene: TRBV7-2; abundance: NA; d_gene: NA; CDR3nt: TGTGCCAGCAGCTTATTTGGCGGACAGAACACTGAAGCTTTCTTT; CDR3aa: CASSLFGGQNTEAFF
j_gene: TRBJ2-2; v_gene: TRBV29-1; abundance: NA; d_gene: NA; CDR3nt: TGCAGCGTTGTGCTAACAGGGATAAACACCGGGGAGCTGTTTTTT; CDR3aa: CSVVLTGINTGELFF
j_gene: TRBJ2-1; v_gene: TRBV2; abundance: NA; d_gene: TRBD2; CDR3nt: TGTGCCAGCAGTGAAGAGGGAGGGCCCACATACTACAATGAGCAGTTCTTC; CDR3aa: CASSEEGGPTYYNEQFF
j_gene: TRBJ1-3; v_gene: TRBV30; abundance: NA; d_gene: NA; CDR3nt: TGTGCCTGGAGCTTCTGGCGGGACACCATATATTTT; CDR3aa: CAWSFWRDTIYF
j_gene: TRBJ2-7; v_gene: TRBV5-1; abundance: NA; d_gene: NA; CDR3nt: TGCGCCAGCAGCTTGAGCGTAGGCTACGAGCAGTACTTC; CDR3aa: CASSLSVGYEQYF
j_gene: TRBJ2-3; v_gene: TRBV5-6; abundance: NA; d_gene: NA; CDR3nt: TGTGCCAGCGTTGACCTCTTGGGAGGGGGGAGCACAGATACGCAGTATTTT; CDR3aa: CASVDLLGGGSTDTQYF
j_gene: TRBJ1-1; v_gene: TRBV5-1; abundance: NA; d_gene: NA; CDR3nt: TGCGCCAGCAGCCCTATGAGGGGGGGAGACACTGAAGCTTTCTTT; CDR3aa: CASSPMRGGDTEAFF
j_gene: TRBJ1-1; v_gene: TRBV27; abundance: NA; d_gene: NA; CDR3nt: TGTGCCAGCAGTCCGACAAACCAGATGAACACTGAAGCTTTCTTT; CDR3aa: CASSPTNQMNTEAFF
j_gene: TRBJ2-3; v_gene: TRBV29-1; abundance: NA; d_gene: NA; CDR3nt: TGCAGCGTCGGACTGAGCACAGATACGCAGTATTTT; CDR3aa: CSVGLSTDTQYF
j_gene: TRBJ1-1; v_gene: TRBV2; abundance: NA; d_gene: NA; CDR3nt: TGTGCCAGCAGTGAAAACAGGGAGAACACTGAAGCTTTCTTT; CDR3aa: CASSENRENTEAFF
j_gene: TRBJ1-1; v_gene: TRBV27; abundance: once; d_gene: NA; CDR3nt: TGTGCCAGCAGTTCCCTGACAGGAACCGAAGCTTTCTTT; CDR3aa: CASSSLTGTEAFF
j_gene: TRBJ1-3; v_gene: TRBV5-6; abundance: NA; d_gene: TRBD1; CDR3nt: TGTGCCAGCAGCTTCGGGACAGCGCGAGGCACCATATATTTT; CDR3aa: CASSFGTARGTIYF
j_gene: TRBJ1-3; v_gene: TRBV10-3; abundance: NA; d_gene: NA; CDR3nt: TGTGCCATCAGTGCAGGGGACGGGAACACCATATATTTT; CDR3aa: CAISAGDGNTIYF
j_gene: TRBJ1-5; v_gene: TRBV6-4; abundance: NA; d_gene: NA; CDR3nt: TGTGCCAGCAGTGCAGGGAGCAATCAGCCCCAGCATTTT; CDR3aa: CASSAGSNQPQHF
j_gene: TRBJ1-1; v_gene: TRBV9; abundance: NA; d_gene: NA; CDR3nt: TGTGCCAGCAGCGTGGACATCGGGGGCACTGAAGCTTTCTTT; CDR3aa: CASSVDIGGTEAFF
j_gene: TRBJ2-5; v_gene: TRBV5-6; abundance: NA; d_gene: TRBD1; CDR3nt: TGTGCCAGCAGCCTCGGGACAGGGGATGGAGAAGAGACCCAGTACTTC; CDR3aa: CASSLGTGDGEETQYF
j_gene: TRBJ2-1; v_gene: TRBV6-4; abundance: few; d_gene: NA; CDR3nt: TGTGCCAGCAGCGCGCAGGGGGAGGCGGATGAGCAGTTCTTC; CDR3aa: CASSAQGEADEQFF
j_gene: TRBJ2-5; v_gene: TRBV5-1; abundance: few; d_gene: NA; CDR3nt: TGCGCCAGCAGCTTGGGTCTCGCGGGAGAGACCCAGTACTTC; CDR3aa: CASSLGLAGETQYF
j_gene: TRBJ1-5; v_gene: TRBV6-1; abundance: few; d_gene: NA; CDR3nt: TGTGCCAGCAGTGGGGACATTAGCAATCAGCCCCAGCATTTT; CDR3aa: CASSGDISNQPQHF